A selection of T cell receptor beta chains follows, all from one sample in a study of T cell changes during pregnancy in multiple sclerosis. Method: immunoSEQ multiplex PCR; TCRdb's copy keeps in-frame clones and lacks some. The sample includes 60,000 to 65,000 clones, 80% to 95% of them seen just once. Source: peripheral blood, taken in the second trimester of pregnancy. The receptors were sampled from a female donor with multiple sclerosis, enrolled in a pregnancy study. Each CDR3 is given with its conserved first and last residue. Clone size is not always given. Where it is, it says once, few, many or a class for expanded clones.

TRBV18	-	TRBJ2-2	CASSPGLELFF
TRBV10-3	-	TRBJ2-7	CAISDPGTGFQYEQYF
TRBV11-3	-	TRBJ2-7	CASSPRLAGEHYEQYF
TRBV15	-	TRBJ2-2	CATSRPWGQGGTGELFF
TRBV4-2	-	TRBJ2-7	CASSQEGTPGNEQYF
TRBV6-4	-	TRBJ2-3	CASSAQTGLDTQYF
TRBV5-1	once	TRBJ1-1	CASSPAGYTEAFF
TRBV28	once	TRBJ1-2	CASSIEFYRGGLYGYTF
TRBV10-1	-	TRBJ1-2	CASRYGSLLSCGYTF
TRBV2	-	TRBJ2-7	CASRGGTSAGEQYF
TRBV27	-	TRBJ2-7	CASSRGSGRAPYEQYF
TRBV4-2	-	TRBJ2-5	CASSQGETSGMTGETQYF
TRBV29-1	-	TRBJ1-1	CSVDRDRGRRTEAFF
TRBV6-5	-	TRBJ2-7	CASKTPGQSYEQYF
TRBV30	-	TRBJ1-2	CAWSVKGAYGYTF
TRBV11-2	few	TRBJ2-5	CASSRAAGRLAGVRETQYF
TRBV5-1	-	TRBJ1-1	CASSEGVTGSEAFF
TRBV6-6	many	TRBJ2-2	CASSREGGELFF
TRBV27	-	TRBJ2-7	CASSFRTGTGEQYF
TRBV30	-	TRBJ2-2	CAWSVRDAGELFF
TRBV7-9	-	TRBJ1-4	CASSPGREVEKLFF
TRBV4-1	-	TRBJ2-1	CASSSLAGDLNEQFF
TRBV25-1	-	TRBJ2-1	CASSVEVTSGRIEQFF
TRBV7-2	-	TRBJ2-1	CASSLDSGRDEQFF
TRBV19	-	TRBJ2-1	CASSIHGAGDPYNEQFF
TRBV7-9	-	TRBJ2-5	CASSLGSSSQETQYF
TRBV7-9	-	TRBJ2-3	CASSYLGGASFYTDTQYF
TRBV13	medium-sized	TRBJ1-1	CASRWYETGAEAFF
TRBV30	-	TRBJ2-6	CAWGQGAGANVLTF
TRBV5-4	-	TRBJ1-2	CASSLQQSYGYTF
TRBV4-2	-	TRBJ2-5	CASSQLASGRVVGETQYF
TRBV15	-	TRBJ1-5	CATSRDLGKGGQNQPQHF
TRBV7-2	-	TRBJ2-1	CASSLLAGDNEQFF
TRBV10-1	-	TRBJ2-1	CASSESVVSNEQFF
TRBV6-4	medium-sized	TRBJ2-2	CASSEADTGELFF
TRBV28	-	TRBJ1-2	CASAGVVGYGYTF
TRBV5-4	-	TRBJ1-1	CASSLLSGTSTEAFF
TRBV11-2	-	TRBJ1-1	CASSLFQGNTEAFF
TRBV10-1	-	TRBJ2-2	CASSESGTGDTGELFF
TRBV9	-	TRBJ2-2	CASSKRLAGRTGELFF
TRBV6-5	-	TRBJ2-7	CASSYSGRGPSGEQYF
TRBV5-1	-	TRBJ1-2	CASSLGDSGYGYTF
TRBV10-3	-	TRBJ2-7	CAISEGRVYEQYF
TRBV19	-	TRBJ1-4	CASSMGGTDNEKLFF
TRBV5-6	-	TRBJ2-1	CASSLELAGGDEQFF
TRBV28	-	TRBJ1-5	CASSSGTGGAWQPQHF
TRBV6-5	-	TRBJ1-2	CASRKEDNTYYGYTF
TRBV5-6	-	TRBJ2-7	CASSPTGIVGEQYF
TRBV9	-	TRBJ2-5	CASSVSGEWQETQYF
TRBV2	-	TRBJ1-2	CAGGQGGDGYTF
TRBV5-4	once	TRBJ1-4	CASSLGGANGGKLFF
TRBV5-1	-	TRBJ2-5	CASSLSGGREETQYF
TRBV28	-	TRBJ1-4	CASSTGNEKLFF
TRBV18	-	TRBJ2-1	CASLAGGSKNEQFF
TRBV21-1	-	TRBJ2-1	CASSVGDRGNEGISYNEQFF
TRBV9	once	TRBJ1-4	CASSVAGGAYEKLFF
TRBV5-1	-	TRBJ1-2	CASSLERANYGYTF